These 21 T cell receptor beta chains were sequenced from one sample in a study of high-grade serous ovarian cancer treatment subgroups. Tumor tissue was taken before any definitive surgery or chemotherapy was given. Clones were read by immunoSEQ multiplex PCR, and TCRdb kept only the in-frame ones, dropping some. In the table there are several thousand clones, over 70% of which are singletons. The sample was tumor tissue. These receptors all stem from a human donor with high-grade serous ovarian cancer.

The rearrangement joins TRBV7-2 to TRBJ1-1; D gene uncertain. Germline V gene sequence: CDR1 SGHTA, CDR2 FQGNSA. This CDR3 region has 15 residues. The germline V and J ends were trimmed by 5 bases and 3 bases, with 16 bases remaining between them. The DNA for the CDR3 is TGTGCCAGCAGCCCCCAGGTGGGCGCGGACACTGAAGCTTTCTTT. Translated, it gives CASSPQVGADTEAFF. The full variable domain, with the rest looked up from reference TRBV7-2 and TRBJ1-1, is GAGVSQSPSNKVTEKGKDVELRCDPISGHTALYWYRQSLGQGLEFLIYFQGNSAPDKSGLPSDRFSAERTGGSVSTLTIQRTQQEDSAVYLCASSPQVGADTEAFFGQGTRLTVV.

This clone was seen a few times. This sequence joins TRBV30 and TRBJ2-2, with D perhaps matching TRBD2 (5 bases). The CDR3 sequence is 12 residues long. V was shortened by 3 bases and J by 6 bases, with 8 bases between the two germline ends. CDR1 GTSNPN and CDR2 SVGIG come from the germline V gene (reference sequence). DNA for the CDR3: TGTGCCTGGAGGGTGAGGGCCGGGGAGCTGTTTTTT. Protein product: CAWRVRAGELFF.

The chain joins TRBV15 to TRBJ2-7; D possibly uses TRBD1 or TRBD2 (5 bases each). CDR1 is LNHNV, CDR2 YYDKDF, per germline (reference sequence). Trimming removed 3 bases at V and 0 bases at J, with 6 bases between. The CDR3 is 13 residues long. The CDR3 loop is CATSSGTSYEQYF. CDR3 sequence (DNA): TGTGCCACCAGCAGTGGGACCTCCTACGAGCAGTACTTC. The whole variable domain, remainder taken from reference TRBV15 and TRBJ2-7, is DAMVIQNPRYQVTQFGKPVTLSCSQTLNHNVMYWYQQKSSQAPKLLFHYYDKDFNNEADTPDNFQSRRPNTSFCFLDIRSPGLGDTAMYLCATSSGTSYEQYFGPGTRLTVT.

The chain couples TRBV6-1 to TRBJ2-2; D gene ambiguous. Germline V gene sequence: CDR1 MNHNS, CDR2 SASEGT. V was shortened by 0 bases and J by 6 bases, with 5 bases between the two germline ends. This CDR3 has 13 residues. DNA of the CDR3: TGTGCCAGCAGTGAAGCTAGAGCCGGGGAGCTGTTTTTT. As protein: CASSEARAGELFF.

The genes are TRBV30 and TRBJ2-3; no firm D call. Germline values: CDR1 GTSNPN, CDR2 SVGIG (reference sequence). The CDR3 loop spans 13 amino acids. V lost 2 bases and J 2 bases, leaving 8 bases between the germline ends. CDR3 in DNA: TGTGCCTGGAGTCTTCCAGTCACAGATACGCAGTATTTT. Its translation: CAWSLPVTDTQYF.

In DNA, the CDR3 is TGCGCCAGCAGCCAAGAGGGGGTAGCTTTCTTT. It is translated as CASSQEGVAFF. The chain combines TRBV4-3 with TRBJ1-1, with TRBD1 as a possible D gene (5 bases). This CDR3 is built from 11 residues. Looked up from germline, CDR1 is LGHNA and CDR2 is YSLEER. Deletions cut 0 bases from V and 10 bases from J, with 6 bases between.

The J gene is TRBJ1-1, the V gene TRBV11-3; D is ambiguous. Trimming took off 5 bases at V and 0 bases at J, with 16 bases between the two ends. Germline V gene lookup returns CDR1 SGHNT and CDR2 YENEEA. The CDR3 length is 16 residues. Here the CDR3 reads CASSPEGYVMNTEAFF. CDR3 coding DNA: TGTGCCAGCAGCCCCGAAGGGTATGTCATGAACACTGAAGCTTTCTTT. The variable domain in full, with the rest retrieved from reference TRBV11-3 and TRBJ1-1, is EAGVVQSPRYKIIEKKQPVAFWCNPISGHNTLYWYLQNLGQGPELLIRYENEEAVDDSQLPKDRFSAERLKGVDSTLKIQPAELGDSAVYLCASSPEGYVMNTEAFFGQGTRLTVV.

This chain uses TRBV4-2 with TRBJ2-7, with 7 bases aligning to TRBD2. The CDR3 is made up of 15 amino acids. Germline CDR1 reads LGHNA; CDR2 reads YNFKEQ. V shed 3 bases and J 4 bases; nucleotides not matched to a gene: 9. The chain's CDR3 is CASSQAGTTGYEQYF. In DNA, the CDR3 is TGTGCCAGCAGCCAGGCCGGGACTACTGGTTACGAGCAGTACTTC.

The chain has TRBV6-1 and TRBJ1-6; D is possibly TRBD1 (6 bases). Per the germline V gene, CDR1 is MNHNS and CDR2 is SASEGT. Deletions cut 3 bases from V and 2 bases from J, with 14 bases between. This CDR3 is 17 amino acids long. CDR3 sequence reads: CASSDARGQAYNSPLHF. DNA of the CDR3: TGTGCCAGCAGTGATGCCCGGGGGCAGGCCTATAATTCACCCCTCCACTTT.

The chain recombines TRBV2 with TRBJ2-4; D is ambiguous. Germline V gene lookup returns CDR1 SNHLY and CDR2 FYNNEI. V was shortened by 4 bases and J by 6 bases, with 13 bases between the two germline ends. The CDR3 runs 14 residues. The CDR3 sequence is CASSVDQSGNIQYF. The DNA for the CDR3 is TGTGCCAGCAGTGTCGACCAGTCAGGAAACATTCAGTACTTC.

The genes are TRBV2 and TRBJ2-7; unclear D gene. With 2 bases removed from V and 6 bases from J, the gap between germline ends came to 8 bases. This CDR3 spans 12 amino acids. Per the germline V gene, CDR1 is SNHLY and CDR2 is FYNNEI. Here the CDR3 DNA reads TGTGCCAGCAGTGAAATTAAGATCGAGCAGTACTTC. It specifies CASSEIKIEQYF.

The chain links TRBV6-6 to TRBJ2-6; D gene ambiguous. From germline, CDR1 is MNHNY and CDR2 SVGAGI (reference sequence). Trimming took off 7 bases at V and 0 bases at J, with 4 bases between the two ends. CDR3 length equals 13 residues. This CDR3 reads CASTPSGANVLTF. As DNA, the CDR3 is TGTGCCAGCACCCCCTCTGGGGCCAACGTCCTGACTTTC.

CDR3 in DNA: TGTGCCAGCAGGGCAGGGAGTCCTAATGAAAAACTGTTTTTT. Translated: CASRAGSPNEKLFF. V is TRBV28 and J is TRBJ1-4; a possible D gene is TRBD1 (5 bases). Germline V lookup: CDR1 MDHEN, CDR2 SYDVKM. The CDR3 runs 14 residues. V gave up 6 bases and J gave up 3 bases, with 11 bases separating them.

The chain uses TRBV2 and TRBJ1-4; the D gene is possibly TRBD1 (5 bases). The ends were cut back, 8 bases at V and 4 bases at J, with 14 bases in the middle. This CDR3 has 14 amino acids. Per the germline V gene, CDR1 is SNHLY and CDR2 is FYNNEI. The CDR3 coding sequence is TGTGCCAGCCGCGACAGACTGCTTAATGAAAAACTGTTTTTT. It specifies CASRDRLLNEKLFF.

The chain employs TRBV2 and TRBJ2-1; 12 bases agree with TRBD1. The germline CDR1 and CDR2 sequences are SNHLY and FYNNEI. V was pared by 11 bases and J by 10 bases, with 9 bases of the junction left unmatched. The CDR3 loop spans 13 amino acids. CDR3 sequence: CALTGQGAREQFF. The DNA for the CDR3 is TGTGCCCTCACGGGACAGGGGGCAAGGGAGCAGTTCTTC.

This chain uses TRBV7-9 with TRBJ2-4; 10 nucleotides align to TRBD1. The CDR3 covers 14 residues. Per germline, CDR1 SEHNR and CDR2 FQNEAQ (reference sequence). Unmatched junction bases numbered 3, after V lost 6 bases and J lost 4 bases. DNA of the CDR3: TGTGCCAGCAGGCCGGGACAGGGGAAAAACATTCAGTACTTC. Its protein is CASRPGQGKNIQYF.

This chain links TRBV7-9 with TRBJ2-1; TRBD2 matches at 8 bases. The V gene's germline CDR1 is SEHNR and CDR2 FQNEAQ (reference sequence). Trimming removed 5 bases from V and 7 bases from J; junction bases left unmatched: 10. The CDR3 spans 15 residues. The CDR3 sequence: CASSPLQRELNEQFF. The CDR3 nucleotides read TGTGCCAGCAGCCCTCTACAGCGGGAGCTTAATGAGCAGTTCTTC.

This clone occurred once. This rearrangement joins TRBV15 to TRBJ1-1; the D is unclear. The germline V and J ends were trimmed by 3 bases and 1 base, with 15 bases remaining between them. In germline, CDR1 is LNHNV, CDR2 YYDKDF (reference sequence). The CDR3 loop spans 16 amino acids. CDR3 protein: CATSSHPRGWNTEAFF. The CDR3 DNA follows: TGTGCCACCAGCAGTCACCCCCGGGGTTGGAACACTGAAGCTTTCTTT.

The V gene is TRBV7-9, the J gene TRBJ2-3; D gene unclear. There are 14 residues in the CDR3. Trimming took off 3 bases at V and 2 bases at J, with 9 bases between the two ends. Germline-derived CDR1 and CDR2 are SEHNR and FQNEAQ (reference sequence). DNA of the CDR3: TGTGCCAGCAGCTTTGGGCTTCTCACAGATACGCAGTATTTT. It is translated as CASSFGLLTDTQYF.

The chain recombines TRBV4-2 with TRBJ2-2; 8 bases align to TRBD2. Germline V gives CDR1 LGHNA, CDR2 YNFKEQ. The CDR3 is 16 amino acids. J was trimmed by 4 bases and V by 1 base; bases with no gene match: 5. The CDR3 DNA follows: TGTGCCAGCAGCCAAGGGTCGGGAGGGCCCACCGGGGAGCTGTTTTTT. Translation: CASSQGSGGPTGELFF.

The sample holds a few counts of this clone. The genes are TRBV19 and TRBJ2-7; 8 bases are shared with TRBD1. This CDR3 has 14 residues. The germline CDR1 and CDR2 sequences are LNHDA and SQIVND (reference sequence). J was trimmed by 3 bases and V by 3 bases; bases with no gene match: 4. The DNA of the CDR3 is TGTGCCAGTAGTATGCGTGACAGGGGCTACGAGCAGTACTTC. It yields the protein CASSMRDRGYEQYF.